The T cell receptor (beta chain) described here comes from a study of identical twins. A template switching step contributed a universal primer site, while unique molecular identifiers were present in the cDNA. TCRdb independently ran MiXCR on the 5' RACE reads; one entry per CDR3 protein. The data show approximately 1.8 million distinct CDR3 sequences, around 33% seen once. Notes on the study in general: Within monozygotic twins, out-of-frame TCR alpha sharing was underestimated by the models. The study based its conclusions on cross-sectional statistical analysis and did not follow the same donors. Those out-of-frame alpha sequences shared by twins showed an excess of low generation probability.

This CDR3 has 15 residues. The germline V gene has CDR1 MGHRA and CDR2 YSYEKL. Trimming took off 1 base at V and 7 bases at J, with 17 bases between the two ends. A remark on this clonotype: What it binds is unknown.

Sequenced: cord blood. The chain joins TRBV4-1 to TRBJ2-7; the D gene is possibly TRBD1 (5 bases). The TCR was taken from a newborn girl in good health. The DNA of the CDR3 is TGCGCCAGCAGCCAAGGGAGCTGGCAGGGCAATGAGCAGTACTTC. Protein: CASSQGSWQGNEQYF.